Detailed here is one T cell receptor (beta chain). This sample was included in a study of shared clonotypes between healthy human individuals. Looking at the study overall: The cohort had a couple of women and a few men, ages 18 to 49.

Deep-level assay runs were performed. The repertoire was sequenced with immunoSEQ multiplex PCR; TCRdb's copy has only in-frame clones and lacks some. The sample consists of about 2.1 million clones, 80% to 95% of them appearing once. CD45RO negativity and positive selection for CCR7 defined naive CD8 cells, a population that excluded terminally differentiated effector memory CD45RA+ cells. Germline loops: CDR1 SGHAT, CDR2 FQNNGV. The CDR3 is 14 residues long. V lost 5 bases, J lost 4 bases, and 15 bases lay in between. This rearrangement joins TRBV11-2 to TRBJ2-7; tentative D call: TRBD2 (6 bases). The sequencing sample was made of naive CD8+ T cells from PBMCs. The receptor's source is a young man in good health. Some clones in this sample may be carry-over from other donors' samples. CDR3 DNA sequence: TGTGCCAGCAGCGTCGGAGGGACTTCGTACGAGCAGTACTTC. Translating it yields CASSVGGTSYEQYF. The complete variable domain, with remaining parts taken from reference TRBV11-2 and TRBJ2-7, reads EAGVAQSPRYKIIEKRQSVAFWCNPISGHATLYWYQQILGQGPKLLIQFQNNGVVDDSQLPKDRFSAERLKGVDSTLKIQPAKLEDSAVYLCASSVGGTSYEQYFGPGTRLTVT.